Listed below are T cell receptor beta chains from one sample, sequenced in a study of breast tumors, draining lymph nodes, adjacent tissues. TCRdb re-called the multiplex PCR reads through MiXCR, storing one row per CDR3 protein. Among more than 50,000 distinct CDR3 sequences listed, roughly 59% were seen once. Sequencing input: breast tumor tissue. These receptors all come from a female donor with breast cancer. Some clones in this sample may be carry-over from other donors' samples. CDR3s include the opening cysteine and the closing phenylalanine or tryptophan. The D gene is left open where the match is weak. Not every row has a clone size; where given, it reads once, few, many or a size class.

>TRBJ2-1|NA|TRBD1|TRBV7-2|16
TGTGCCAGCAGCTTAGCTCCGGGACAGATCTACAATGAGCAGTTCTTC
CASSLAPGQIYNEQFF
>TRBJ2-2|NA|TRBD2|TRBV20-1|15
TGCAGTGCTAGGGCGACTAGCGGGAGTACCGGGGAGCTGTTTTTT
CSARATSGSTGELFF
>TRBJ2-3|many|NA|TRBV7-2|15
TGTGCCAGCAGCTTAGGGTATAGCGGCACAGATACGCAGTATTTT
CASSLGYSGTDTQYF
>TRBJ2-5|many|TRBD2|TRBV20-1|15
TGCAGTGCTAGAGGGGTAGCGGGGCCCCTGGGGACCCAGTACTTC
CSARGVAGPLGTQYF
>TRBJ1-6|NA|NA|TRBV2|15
TGTGCCAGCAGCCCCCCGAGCTCCTATAATTCACCCCTCCACTTT
CASSPPSSYNSPLHF
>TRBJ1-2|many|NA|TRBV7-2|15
TGTGCCAGCAGCTTTGACACTTCAAGGAACTATGGCTACCCCTTC
CASSFDTSRNYGYPF
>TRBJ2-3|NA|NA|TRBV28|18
TGTGCCAGCAGTTTTGGAGCATCGACGGTCGGTCGGACAGATACGCAGTATTTT
CASSFGASTVGRTDTQYF
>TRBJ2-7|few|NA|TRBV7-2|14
TGTGCCAGCAGCCCGCAGCTGCAGGGCGGCGAGCAGTACTTC
CASSPQLQGGEQYF
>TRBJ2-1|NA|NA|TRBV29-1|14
TGCAGCGTTGTGATATGGTACTCCTACAATGAGCAGTTCTTC
CSVVIWYSYNEQFF
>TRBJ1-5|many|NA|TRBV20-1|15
TGCAGTGCTAGAGAGGGGGGCGGGACACCCCAGCCCCAGCATTTT
CSAREGGGTPQPQHF
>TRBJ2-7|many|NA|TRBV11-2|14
TGTGCCAGCAGCCCCTGGGAAGATATTTACGAGCAGTACTTC
CASSPWEDIYEQYF
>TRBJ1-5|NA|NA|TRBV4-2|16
TGTGCCAGCAGCCAAGAACCACTAGCGGGGGGGCAGTACGAGCATTTT
CASSQEPLAGGQYEHF
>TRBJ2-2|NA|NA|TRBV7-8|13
TGTGCCAGCAGCCCGTGGCAGGGCGGGGAGCTGGTTTTT
CASSPWQGGELVF
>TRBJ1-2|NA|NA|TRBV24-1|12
TGTGCCACCAGTGACTTCCCCTATGGCTACACCTTC
CATSDFPYGYTF
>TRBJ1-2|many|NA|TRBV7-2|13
TGTGCCAGCAGCTTAAACAGGGACTATGGCTACACCTTC
CASSLNRDYGYTF
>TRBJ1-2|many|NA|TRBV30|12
TGTGCCTGGAGTGTAGGGGTTTCTGGCTACACCTTC
CAWSVGVSGYTF
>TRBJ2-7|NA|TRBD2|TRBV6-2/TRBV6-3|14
TGTGCCAGCAGTCACTCCACTAGCGGGAACGAGCAGCACTTC
CASSHSTSGNEQHF
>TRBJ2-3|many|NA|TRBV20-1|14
TGCAGTGCTACCCCCGGAACTAGCACAGATACGCAGTATTTT
CSATPGTSTDTQYF
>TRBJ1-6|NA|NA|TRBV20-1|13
TGCAGTGCTCCCGCGCAGGGAAATTCACCCCTCCACTTT
CSAPAQGNSPLHF
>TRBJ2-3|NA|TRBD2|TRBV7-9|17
TGTGCCAGCAGTGCGGGGCTAGCGGGAGGGCGGACAGATACGCAGTATTTT
CASSAGLAGGRTDTQYF
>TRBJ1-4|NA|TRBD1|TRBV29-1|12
TGCAGCGTTGAGGACAGGGATGAAAAACTGTTTTTT
CSVEDRDEKLFF
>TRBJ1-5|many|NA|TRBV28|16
TGTGCCAGCAGAATAGGGCAGGGGAAATTTAATCAGCCCCAGCATTTT
CASRIGQGKFNQPQHF
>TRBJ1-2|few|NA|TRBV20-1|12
TGCAGTGCTAGAGAGGTTATCTATGGCTACACCTTC
CSAREVIYGYTF
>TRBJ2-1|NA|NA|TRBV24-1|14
TGTGCCACCAGTGATCCAGCGGCATCAAATGAGCAGTTCTTC
CATSDPAASNEQFF
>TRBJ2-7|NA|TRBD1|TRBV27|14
TGTGCCAGCAGCCGGACAGGGAGCGCCTACGAGCAGTATTTC
CASSRTGSAYEQYF
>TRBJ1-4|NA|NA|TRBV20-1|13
TGCAGTGCACTCAAAGGGATGGGTGGAGAACTGTTTTTT
CSALKGMGGELFF
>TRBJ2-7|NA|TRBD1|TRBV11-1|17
TGTGCCAGCAGCTTGGAATTTTTGGGACAGGGGGCGGAGGAGCAGTACTTC
CASSLEFLGQGAEEQYF
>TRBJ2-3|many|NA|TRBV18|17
TGTGCCAGCTCACCGAGGATAAGGGACATGGGTAGGGATACGCAGTATTTT
CASSPRIRDMGRDTQYF
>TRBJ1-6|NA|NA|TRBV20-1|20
TGCAGTGCTCCAAACAGGGTGGGCTCCTACGGGCAGCGGTATAATTCACCCCTCCACTTT
CSAPNRVGSYGQRYNSPLHF
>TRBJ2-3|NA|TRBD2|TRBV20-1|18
TGCAGTGCTGGGGGGACTAGCGGGGGGGCCTTCTCAAGAGATACGCAGTATTTT
CSAGGTSGGAFSRDTQYF
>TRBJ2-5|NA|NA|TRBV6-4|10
TGTGCCAGGGCAGGAGAGACCCAGTACTTC
CARAGETQYF
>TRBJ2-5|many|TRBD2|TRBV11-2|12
TGTGCCAGCAGCTTGCGGGGGGAGACCCAGTACTTC
CASSLRGETQYF
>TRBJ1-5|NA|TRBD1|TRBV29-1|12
TGCAGCGTAACCACAGGGGACCAGCCCCAGCATTTT
CSVTTGDQPQHF
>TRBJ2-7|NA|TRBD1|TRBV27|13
TGTGCCAGCATTCTGGACAGGGCGGGCGAGCAGTACTTC
CASILDRAGEQYF
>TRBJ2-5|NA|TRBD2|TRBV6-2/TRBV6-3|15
TGTGCCAGCAGTTACCCTAGCGGGCTCCAAGAGACCCAGTACTTC
CASSYPSGLQETQYF
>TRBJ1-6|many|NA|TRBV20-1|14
TGCAGTGCTAGAGATCAGGGGATGAATTCACCCCTCCACTTT
CSARDQGMNSPLHF
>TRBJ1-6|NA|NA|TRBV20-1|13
TGCAGTGCCCAAGGGGGGCGTGGATCACCCCTCCACTTT
CSAQGGRGSPLHF
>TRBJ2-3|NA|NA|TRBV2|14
TGTGCCAGCAGAAGGAGGGCTAGCACAGATACGCAGTATTTT
CASRRRASTDTQYF
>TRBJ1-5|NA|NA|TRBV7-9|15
TGTGCCAGCAGCTCCCGGGACAATAGCAATCAGCCCCAGCATTTT
CASSSRDNSNQPQHF
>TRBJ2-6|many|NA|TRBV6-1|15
TGTGCCAGCAGTGAGCGGGCATCTGTGGCCAACGTCCTGACTTTC
CASSERASVANVLTF
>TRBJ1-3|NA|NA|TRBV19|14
TGTGCCAGTACTAGGAGATCCTCTGGAAACACCATATATTTT
CASTRRSSGNTIYF
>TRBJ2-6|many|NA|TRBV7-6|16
TGTGCCAGCAGCTTAGACGGGGGCTCTGGGGCCAACGTCCTGACTTTC
CASSLDGGSGANVLTF
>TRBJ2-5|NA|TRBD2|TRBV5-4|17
TGTGCCAGCAGCCCGGGGGGTGCCGGGAGATGGCAAGAGACCCGGTACTTC
CASSPGGAGRWQETRYF
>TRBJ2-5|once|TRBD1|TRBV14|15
TGTGCCAGCAGCCAATACAGGGGTGGGGAAGAGACCCAATACTTC
CASSQYRGGEETQYF
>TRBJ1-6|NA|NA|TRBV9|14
TGTGCCAGCAGCGTCGGGACTAGCGGGAGGGCCCTCCACTTT
CASSVGTSGRALHF
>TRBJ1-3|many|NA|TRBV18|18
TGTGCCAGCTCACGCTCTTCCGGGTCCCAGGCCTCTGGAAACACCATATATTTT
CASSRSSGSQASGNTIYF
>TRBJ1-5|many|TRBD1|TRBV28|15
TGTGCCAGCAGCCCCCCAGGGGGGGCACCTCAGCCCCAGCATTTT
CASSPPGGAPQPQHF
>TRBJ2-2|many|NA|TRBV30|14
TGTGCCTGGAGTCACCGGACGGACCCCGGGGAGCTGTTTTTT
CAWSHRTDPGELFF
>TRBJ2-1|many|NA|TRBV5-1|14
TGCGCCAGCAGTCTCGAACAGCCATACAATGAGCAGTTCTTC
CASSLEQPYNEQFF
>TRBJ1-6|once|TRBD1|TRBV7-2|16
TGTGCCAGCAGCACCCCCGGGACAGGGGGCAATTCACCCCTCCACTTT
CASSTPGTGGNSPLHF
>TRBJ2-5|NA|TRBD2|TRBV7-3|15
TGTGCCAGGGGGGGACTAGCGGGGGTCCTTGAGACCCAGTACTTC
CARGGLAGVLETQYF
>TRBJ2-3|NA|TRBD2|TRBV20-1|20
TGCAGTGCCAGTATGAGAGGGGGACTAGCGGGAGTGGACCCCACAGATACGCAGTATTTT
CSASMRGGLAGVDPTDTQYF
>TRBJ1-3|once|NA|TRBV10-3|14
TGTGCCAGCAAAAAAGCGGGGTTAGGAAACACCATATATTTT
CASKKAGLGNTIYF
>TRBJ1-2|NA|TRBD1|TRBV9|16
TGTGCCAGCAGCCCCAGGAAGACACAGGGGAGGGGCGGCTACACCTTC
CASSPRKTQGRGGYTF
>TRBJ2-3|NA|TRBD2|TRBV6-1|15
TGTGCCAGCATGTTAGCGGGAGTCATCACAGATACGCAGTATTTT
CASMLAGVITDTQYF
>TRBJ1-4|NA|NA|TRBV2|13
TGTGCCAGCCAGGGCTTTGGGGATGAAAAACTGTTTTTT
CASQGFGDEKLFF
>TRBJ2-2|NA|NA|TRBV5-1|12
TGCGCCAGCAGCTTGGACGCCGGGGAGCTGTTTTTT
CASSLDAGELFF